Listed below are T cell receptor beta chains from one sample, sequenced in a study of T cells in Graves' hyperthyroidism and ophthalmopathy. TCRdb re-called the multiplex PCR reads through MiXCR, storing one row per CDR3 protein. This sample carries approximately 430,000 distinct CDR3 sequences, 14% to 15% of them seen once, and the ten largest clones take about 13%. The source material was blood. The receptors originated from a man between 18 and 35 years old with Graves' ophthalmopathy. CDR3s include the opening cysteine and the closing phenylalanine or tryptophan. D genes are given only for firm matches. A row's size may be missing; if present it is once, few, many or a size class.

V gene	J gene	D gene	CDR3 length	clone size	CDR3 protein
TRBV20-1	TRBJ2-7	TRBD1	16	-	CSANPGQGALGYEQYF
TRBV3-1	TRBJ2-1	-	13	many	CASSQELEKAQFF
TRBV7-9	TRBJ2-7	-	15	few	CASSFMGGSSYEQYF
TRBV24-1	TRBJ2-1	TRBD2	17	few	CATSDLSGGRRVNEQFF
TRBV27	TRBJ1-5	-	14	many	CASSWHGGHQPQHF
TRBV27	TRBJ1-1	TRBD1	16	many	CASRPPGTGRGTEAFF
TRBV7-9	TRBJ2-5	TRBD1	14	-	CASSSRGGQETRYF
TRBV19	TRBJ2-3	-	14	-	CASSIDSEPPTQYF
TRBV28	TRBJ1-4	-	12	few	CASSYLHEKLFF
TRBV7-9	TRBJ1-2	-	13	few	CASSLGDSSGYTF
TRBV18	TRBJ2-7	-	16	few	CASSPPDRGARGEQYF
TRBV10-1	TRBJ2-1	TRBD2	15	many	CASSFLAGPYNEQFF
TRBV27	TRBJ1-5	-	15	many	CATQQWSGANQPQHF
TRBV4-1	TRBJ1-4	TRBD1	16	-	CASSQVGQRVGEKLFF
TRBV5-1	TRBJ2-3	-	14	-	CASSREGGLDTQYF
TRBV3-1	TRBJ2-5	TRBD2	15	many	CASSYNSGRGETQYF
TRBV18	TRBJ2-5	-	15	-	CASSPPGTQGETQYF
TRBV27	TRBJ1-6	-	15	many	CASSAFRGSNSPLHF
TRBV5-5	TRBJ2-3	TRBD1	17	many	CASSLIPGQASTDTQYF
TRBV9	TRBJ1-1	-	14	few	CASSVEAREAEAFF
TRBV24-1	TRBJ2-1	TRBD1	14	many	CATNAGGQGNEQFF
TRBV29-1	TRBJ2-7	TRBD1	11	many	CSVGDREEQYF
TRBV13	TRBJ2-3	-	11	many	CASSFGDTQYF
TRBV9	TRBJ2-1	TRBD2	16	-	CASSPPSGTSYNEQFF
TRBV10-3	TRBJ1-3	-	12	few	CAISDRGNTIYF
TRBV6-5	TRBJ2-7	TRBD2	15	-	CASSYSLAGVYEQYF
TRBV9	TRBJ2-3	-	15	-	CASSVGGASGDTQYF
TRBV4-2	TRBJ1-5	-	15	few	CASSTVLLGNQPQHF
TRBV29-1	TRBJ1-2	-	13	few	CSVGGWGNYGYTF
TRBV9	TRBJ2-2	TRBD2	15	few	CASSPSGSRTGELFF
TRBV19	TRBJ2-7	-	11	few	CASSIVYEQYF
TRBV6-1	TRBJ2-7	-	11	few	CASFLGGEQYF
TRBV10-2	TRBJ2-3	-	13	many	CASSAFSTDTQYF
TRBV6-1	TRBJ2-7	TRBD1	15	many	CASSDGTGSSYEQYF
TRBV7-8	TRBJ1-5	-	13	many	CASSSEGNQPQHF
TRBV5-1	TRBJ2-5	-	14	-	CASSFFTGQETQYF
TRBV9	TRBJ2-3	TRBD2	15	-	CASSAGGLVADTQYF
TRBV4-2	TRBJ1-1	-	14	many	CASSQGLRDTEAFF
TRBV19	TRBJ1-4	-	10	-	CASRQGKLFF
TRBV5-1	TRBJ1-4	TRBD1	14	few	CASSDPGQGDQLFF
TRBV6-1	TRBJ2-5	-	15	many	CASSPTPPSRETQYF